This T cell receptor (beta chain) was captured in a study of blood T cells in healthy people across ages. Primers used in a second PCR of about 6 to 11 cycles were a sample-barcoded 5' primer and a J-beta primer mix. Every single cDNA molecule received a tag from a template-switch adaptor with 12 random nucleotides. TCRdb called the 5' RACE reads again in MiXCR, with one record for every CDR3 protein. The repertoire holds about 1.6 million distinct CDR3 sequences, with about 31% as singletons. With 1 base clipped from V and 5 bases from J, the junction kept 5 bases outside the gene matches. The germline V gene has CDR1 LGHDT and CDR2 YNNKEL (reference sequence). There are 16 residues in the CDR3.

The chain has TRBV3-1 and TRBJ2-1; TRBD2 matches at 10 bases. What was sequenced was blood. The clonotype was recovered from a woman aged 30 to 39 in good health. This CDR3 is CASSQVRLAGDNEQFF. The CDR3, as DNA: TGTGCCAGCAGCCAAGTTCGCCTAGCGGGAGACAATGAGCAGTTCTTC.